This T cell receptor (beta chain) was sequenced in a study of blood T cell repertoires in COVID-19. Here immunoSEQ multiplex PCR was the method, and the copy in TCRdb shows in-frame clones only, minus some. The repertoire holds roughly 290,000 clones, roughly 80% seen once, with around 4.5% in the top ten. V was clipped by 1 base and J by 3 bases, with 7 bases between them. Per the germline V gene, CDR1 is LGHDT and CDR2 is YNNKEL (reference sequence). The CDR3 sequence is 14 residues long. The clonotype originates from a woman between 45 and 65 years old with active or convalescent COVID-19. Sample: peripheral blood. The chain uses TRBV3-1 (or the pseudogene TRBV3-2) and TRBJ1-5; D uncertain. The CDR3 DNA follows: TGTGCCAGCAGCCAAGCCGGGTTCAATCAGCCCCAGCATTTT. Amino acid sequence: CASSQAGFNQPQHF.